These 27 T cell receptor beta chains were all obtained from the same sample, sequenced in a study of blood T cell repertoires in COVID-19. Sequenced by immunoSEQ multiplex PCR; TCRdb stores in-frame clones only, minus some. The sample records about 99,000 clones, 84% being singletons. Sequenced material: peripheral blood. These receptors were taken from a human donor in a cohort sampled during active or convalescent COVID-19.

The chain joins TRBV19 to TRBJ1-3; no firm D call. Trimming took 5 bases from V and 0 from J, leaving 11 bases between them. The CDR3 consists of 15 residues. Germline CDR1 LNHDA, CDR2 SQIVND (reference sequence). The DNA of the CDR3 is TGTGCCAGTAGTGAGACAATAGACTCTGGAAACACCATATATTTT. It yields the protein CASSETIDSGNTIYF.

This clone came up once. The chain recombines TRBV9 with TRBJ1-2; a weak D match, TRBD1 (6 bases). V lost 3 bases, J lost 1 base, and 13 bases lay in between. Germline V CDR1 and CDR2: SGDLS, YYNGEE. The CDR3 runs to 15 residues. CDR3 sequence reads: CASSAGQPSNYGYTF. As DNA, the CDR3 is TGTGCCAGCAGCGCAGGACAGCCTAGTAACTATGGCTACACCTTC.

The chain recombines TRBV7-9 with TRBJ1-6, with D perhaps TRBD1 (5 bases). The CDR3 contains 17 residues. The V gene lost 4 bases and the J gene lost 6 bases, with 19 bases spanning the gap. Germline V gene lookup returns CDR1 SEHNR and CDR2 FQNEAQ (reference sequence). The CDR3 sequence: CASSSGAGRTSNSPLHF. CDR3 sequence (DNA): TGTGCCAGCAGCTCCGGGGCGGGGAGGACGTCTAATTCACCCCTCCACTTT.

This clone showed up just once. The rearrangement links TRBV5-4 to TRBJ1-2; 7 bases agree with TRBD1. V lost 1 base to trimming and J lost 4 bases; unmatched junction nucleotides: 1. Looked up from germline, CDR1 is SGHNT and CDR2 is YYREEE (reference sequence). The length of the CDR3 is 13 residues. CDR3 amino acids: CASSLRDSYGYTF. CDR3 DNA: TGTGCCAGCAGCTTGCGGGACAGCTATGGCTACACCTTC.

The chain uses TRBV5-1 and TRBJ1-1; D might be TRBD1 (5 bases). Germline-derived CDR1 and CDR2 are SGHRS and YFSETQ. V lost 5 bases and J lost 4, with 12 bases in between. The CDR3 length is 13 residues. The CDR3 nucleotides are TGCGCCAGCAGTACGGGGGGAGCCACTGAAGCTTTCTTT. Amino acid sequence: CASSTGGATEAFF.

This chain joins TRBV21-1 and TRBJ1-1; the table's D call, TRBD1, was not checked against the DNA. TRBV21-1 is labeled a pseudogene. The length of the CDR3 is 15 residues. The CDR3 bases are TGTGCCAGCAGCTACCGTCCCAACATGAACACTGAAGCTTTCTTT. Its protein is CASSYRPNMNTEAFF.

The V gene is TRBV2, the J gene TRBJ1-6; the D is unclear. Trimming left V 5 bases short and J 4 bases short, with 6 bases between. Germline V lookup: CDR1 SNHLY, CDR2 FYNNEI. The CDR3 covers 13 residues. CDR3: CASSTTYNSPLHF. CDR3 nucleotide sequence: TGTGCCAGCAGTACAACGTATAATTCACCCCTCCACTTT. Full variable domain (rest looked up from reference TRBV2 and TRBJ1-6): EPEVTQTPSHQVTQMGQEVILRCVPISNHLYFYWYRQILGQKVEFLVSFYNNEISEKSEIFDDQFSVERPDGSNFTLKIRSTKLEDSAMYFCASSTTYNSPLHFGNGTRLTVT.

This clone has just one count. The J gene is TRBJ2-1, the V gene TRBV5-1; 8 bases map to TRBD1. With V trimmed by 4 bases and J by 3 bases, 6 bases remained unmatched. The germline CDR1 and CDR2 sequences are SGHRS and YFSETQ. There are 15 residues in the CDR3. For the CDR3, the DNA is TGCGCCAGCAGCCTGGACAGGGTAATCTACAATGAGCAGTTCTTC. It translates to CASSLDRVIYNEQFF.

The chain couples TRBV11-3 to TRBJ2-7; 9 positions agree with TRBD1. The CDR3 runs 14 residues. The germline CDR1 and CDR2 sequences are SGHNT and YENEEA. The V gene end was trimmed by 6 bases and the J gene end by 7 bases; junction bases not matched to a gene: 10. The CDR3 reads CASSPGTGSWEQYF. In nucleotides, the CDR3 is TGTGCCAGCAGTCCCGGGACAGGGAGTTGGGAGCAGTACTTC.

The V call is TRBV2, the J call TRBJ2-2; the match to TRBD1 covers 10 bases. Per the germline V gene, CDR1 is SNHLY and CDR2 is FYNNEI. Trimming cost V 6 bases and J 3 bases; bases outside gene matches: 4. This CDR3 has 15 amino acids. This chain's CDR3 is CASSYGQGDTGELFF. For the CDR3, the DNA is TGTGCCAGCAGCTACGGACAGGGGGACACCGGGGAGCTGTTTTTT.

The chain uses TRBV28 and TRBJ2-3; weak D call: TRBD2 (7 bases). Germline CDR1 is MDHEN and CDR2 is SYDVKM. Trimming cost V 3 bases and J 6 bases, with 16 bases left between them. The CDR3 is 15 residues long. The CDR3 sequence is CASSFNSGGPDTQYF. The DNA of the CDR3 is TGTGCCAGCAGTTTCAATTCCGGGGGGCCGGATACGCAGTATTTT.

The chain uses TRBV28 and TRBJ1-6; 8 nucleotides agree with TRBD1. The CDR3 consists of 13 residues. Per the germline V gene, CDR1 is MDHEN and CDR2 is SYDVKM. The V gene end was trimmed by 9 bases and the J gene end by 9 bases; junction bases not matched to a gene: 7. The CDR3 DNA sequence: TGTGCCAGTCTTCAGGGGGCTATTTCACCCCTCCACTTT. It is translated as CASLQGAISPLHF.

This clone has more than one count but fewer than ten. V usage is TRBV9 and J usage is TRBJ1-1; D may be TRBD1 (6 bases). Per the germline V gene, CDR1 is SGDLS and CDR2 is YYNGEE. Between the trimmed V and J ends, which lost 3 bases and 5 bases, there was a span of 8 bases. The CDR3 loop spans 12 amino acids. CDR3 sequence (DNA): TGTGCCAGCAGCGCAGGGGTGACTGAAGCTTTCTTT. It codes for CASSAGVTEAFF.

The chain is built from TRBV6-1 and TRBJ2-5; 8 bases are a match to TRBD1. This CDR3 has 15 residues. Germline V gives CDR1 MNHNS, CDR2 SASEGT. V lost 1 base, J lost 4 bases, and 5 bases stayed unmatched. CDR3: CASSEDSRGRETQYF. In nucleotides, the CDR3 is TGTGCCAGCAGTGAAGATAGCAGGGGGCGAGAGACCCAGTACTTC.

The rearrangement uses TRBV9 and TRBJ2-7; weak D call: TRBD2 (6 bases). Per germline, CDR1 SGDLS and CDR2 YYNGEE. The CDR3 consists of 14 residues. Trimming left V 2 bases short and J 7 bases short, with 16 bases between. The CDR3 is CASSVADGAGEQYF. The DNA for the CDR3 is TGTGCCAGCAGCGTGGCCGATGGGGCGGGAGAGCAGTACTTC.

This clone was recorded once. The genes are TRBV19 and TRBJ2-1, with D perhaps TRBD2 (6 bases). The V end was cut by 1 base, the J end by 2 bases, with 12 bases between. Germline CDR1 reads LNHDA; CDR2 reads SQIVND (reference sequence). CDR3 length: 16 residues. The CDR3 sequence: CASSIVGGRTYNEQFF. Here the CDR3 DNA reads TGTGCCAGTAGTATAGTCGGAGGGCGAACCTACAATGAGCAGTTCTTC. Looking up the rest from reference TRBV19 and TRBJ2-1 gives the full variable domain: DGGITQSPKYLFRKEGQNVTLSCEQNLNHDAMYWYRQDPGQGLRLIYYSQIVNDFQKGDIAEGYSVSREKKESFPLTVTSAQKNPTAFYLCASSIVGGRTYNEQFFGPGTRLTVL.

The gene calls are TRBV11-3 and TRBJ2-5; D perhaps matches TRBD2 (6 bases). Germline-derived CDR1 and CDR2 are SGHNT and YENEEA. CDR3 size: 16 residues. Trimming removed 5 bases from V and 5 bases from J, with 21 bases in between. In DNA form, the CDR3 reads TGTGCCAGCAGCACACCTCGAGGAGGGTTAATGGAGACCCAGTACTTC. Translation: CASSTPRGGLMETQYF.

The chain uses TRBV6-5 and TRBJ1-5; TRBD1 might be the D (5 bases). The CDR3 sequence is 15 residues long. Germline V gene sequence: CDR1 MNHEY, CDR2 SVGAGI. Trimming removed 5 bases at V and 0 bases at J, with 11 bases between. DNA for the CDR3: TGTGCCAGCAGTCCCTCGGGGGTTAGCAATCAGCCCCAGCATTTT. Translation gives CASSPSGVSNQPQHF.

The V gene is TRBV10-3, the J gene TRBJ1-1; perhaps TRBD1 as D (6 bases). Germline CDR1 ENHRY, CDR2 SYGVKD. The CDR3 has 14 residues. Trimming took off 6 bases at V and 0 bases at J, with 11 bases between the two ends. The CDR3 is CAISRQEMNTEAFF. The DNA for the CDR3 is TGTGCCATCAGCAGACAGGAGATGAACACTGAAGCTTTCTTT.

The chain uses TRBV6-5 and TRBJ1-3; D is uncertain. Germline V CDR1 and CDR2: MNHEY, SVGAGI. This CDR3 comprises 13 residues. Trimming shortened V by 7 bases and J by 9 bases, and 16 bases separated the two germline ends. CDR3 bases: TGTGCCAGCAACCTAGACGTAATATCCACCATATATTTT. Its translation is CASNLDVISTIYF.

The rearrangement joins TRBV7-2 to TRBJ1-2; TRBD1 might be the D (6 bases). The germline CDR1 and CDR2 sequences are SGHTA and FQGNSA. CDR3 length: 10 amino acids. CDR3 amino acids: CGTGNYGYTF. CDR3 in DNA: TGTGGCACAGGGAACTATGGCTACACCTTC.

Note on this clone: The identical CDR3 is also encoded by other nucleotide sequences in the sample. V and J are TRBV11-3 and TRBJ2-3, with D perhaps TRBD2 (6 bases). Germline lookup yields CDR1 SGHNT and CDR2 YENEEA. Trimming shortened V by 3 bases and J by 3 bases, and 10 bases separated the two germline ends. The CDR3 is made up of 14 amino acids. CDR3 sequence: CASSFGGSTDTQYF. The CDR3 coding sequence is TGTGCCAGCAGCTTCGGGGGATCGACAGATACGCAGTATTTT.

The chain has TRBV7-2 and TRBJ2-1; the D gene is possibly TRBD1 (7 bases). CDR3 length: 15 residues. Germline V gives CDR1 SGHTA, CDR2 FQGNSA. Trimming pared 3 bases from V and 4 bases from J, leaving 13 bases between. DNA of the CDR3: TGTGCCAGCAGCTTTCAGGGGGGCGTATACAATGAGCAGTTCTTC. Its protein product is CASSFQGGVYNEQFF. Supplemented by reference TRBV7-2 and TRBJ2-1, the full variable domain reads GAGVSQSPSNKVTEKGKDVELRCDPISGHTALYWYRQSLGQGLEFLIYFQGNSAPDKSGLPSDRFSAERTGGSVSTLTIQRTQQEDSAVYLCASSFQGGVYNEQFFGPGTRLTVL.

This clone appeared a single time. The genes are TRBV13 and TRBJ1-1; no reliable D call. V lost 0 bases and J 7 bases, leaving 9 bases between the germline ends. CDR3 length: 13 residues. Germline V gene data show CDR1 as PRHDT and CDR2 as FYEKMQ (reference sequence). The CDR3 coding sequence is TGTGCCAGCAGCTTAGGGTCGGGGAGTGAAGCTTTCTTT. This encodes CASSLGSGSEAFF.

The gene calls are TRBV6-6 and TRBJ1-3; D perhaps matches TRBD1 (6 bases). Germline V gene data show CDR1 as MNHNY and CDR2 as SVGAGI (reference sequence). Trimming took 0 bases from V and 2 from J, leaving 8 bases between them. The length of the CDR3 is 15 residues. CDR3 residues: CASSYSPGAGNTIYF. As DNA, the CDR3 is TGTGCCAGCAGTTACTCGCCAGGGGCTGGAAACACCATATATTTT.

V usage is TRBV18 and J usage is TRBJ2-5; D is possibly TRBD2 (6 bases). V was clipped by 8 bases and J by 4 bases, with 14 bases between them. This CDR3 is built from 13 residues. CDR1 and CDR2 from the germline V gene are KGHSH and LQKENI. The CDR3 DNA follows: TGTGCCAGCAAGGTACCCGGGGGAGAGACCCAGTACTTC. It is translated as CASKVPGGETQYF. Based on the CDR3 plus reference TRBV18 and TRBJ2-5, the full variable domain is NAGVMQNPRHLVRRRGQEARLRCSPMKGHSHVYWYRQLPEEGLKFMVYLQKENIIDESGMPKERFSAEFPKEGPSILRIQQVVRGDSAAYFCASKVPGGETQYFGPGTRLLVL.

J is TRBJ1-1 and V is TRBV25-1; weak D call: TRBD1 (5 bases). Germline V gene data show CDR1 as MGHDK and CDR2 as SYGVNS. CDR3 size: 14 residues. The germline V and J ends were trimmed by 1 base and 0 bases, with 6 bases remaining between them. The CDR3 DNA reads TGTGCCAGCAGTGAATGGGGCCTGAACACTGAAGCTTTCTTT. This sequence encodes CASSEWGLNTEAFF.